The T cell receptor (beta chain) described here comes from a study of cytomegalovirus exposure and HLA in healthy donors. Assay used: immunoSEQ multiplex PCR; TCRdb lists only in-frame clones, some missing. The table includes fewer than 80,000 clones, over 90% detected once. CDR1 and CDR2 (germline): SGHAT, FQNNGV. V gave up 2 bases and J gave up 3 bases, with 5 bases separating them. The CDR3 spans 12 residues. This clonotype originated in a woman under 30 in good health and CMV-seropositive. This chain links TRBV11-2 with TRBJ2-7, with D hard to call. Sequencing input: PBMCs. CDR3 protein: CASSLTYYEQYF. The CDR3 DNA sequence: TGTGCCAGCAGCTTAACCTACTACGAGCAGTACTTC.